This T cell receptor (beta chain) was recorded in a study of cytomegalovirus exposure and HLA in healthy donors. Overall study findings and caveats: In a later analysis, most CMV-associated TCR beta chains appeared HLA-restricted.

This clone was counted between two and nine times. Its antigen is undetermined. Amplification used 60 Vbeta primers and 13 Jbeta primers. Using immunoSEQ multiplex PCR, the repertoire was profiled, and TCRdb retains in-frame clones only, with some absent. There are tens of thousands of clones in the sample; 55% to 65% occur only once, and roughly 2% lies in the top ten. This CDR3 has 14 residues. V was clipped by 0 bases and J by 10 bases, with 14 bases between them. From germline, CDR1 is SGHRS and CDR2 YFSETQ. Sequencing was performed on PBMCs. V and J are TRBV5-1 and TRBJ2-1; D may be TRBD1 (5 bases). The receptor was isolated from a human donor in good health. The chain's CDR3 is CASSLGQPRGEQFF. CDR3 bases: TGCGCCAGCAGCTTGGGACAGCCCCGTGGGGAGCAGTTCTTC.